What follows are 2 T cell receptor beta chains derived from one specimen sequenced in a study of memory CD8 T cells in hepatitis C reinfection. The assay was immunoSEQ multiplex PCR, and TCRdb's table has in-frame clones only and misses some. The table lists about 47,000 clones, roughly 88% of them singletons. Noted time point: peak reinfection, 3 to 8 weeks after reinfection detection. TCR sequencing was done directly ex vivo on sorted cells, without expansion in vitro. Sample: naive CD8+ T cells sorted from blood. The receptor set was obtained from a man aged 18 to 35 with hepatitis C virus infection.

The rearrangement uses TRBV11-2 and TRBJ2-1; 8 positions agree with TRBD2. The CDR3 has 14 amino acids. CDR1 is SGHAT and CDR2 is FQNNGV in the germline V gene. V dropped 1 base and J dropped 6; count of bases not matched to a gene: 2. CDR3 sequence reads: CASSLAGGGNEQFF. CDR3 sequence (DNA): TGTGCCAGCAGCTTAGCGGGAGGGGGCAATGAGCAGTTCTTC.

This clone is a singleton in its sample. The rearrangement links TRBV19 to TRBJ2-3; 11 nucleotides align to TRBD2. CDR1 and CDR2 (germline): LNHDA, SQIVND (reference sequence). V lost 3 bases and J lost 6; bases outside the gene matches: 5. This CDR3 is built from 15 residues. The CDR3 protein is CASSIAGTSGDTQYF. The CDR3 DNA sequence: TGTGCCAGTAGTATCGCCGGGACTAGCGGTGATACGCAGTATTTT.